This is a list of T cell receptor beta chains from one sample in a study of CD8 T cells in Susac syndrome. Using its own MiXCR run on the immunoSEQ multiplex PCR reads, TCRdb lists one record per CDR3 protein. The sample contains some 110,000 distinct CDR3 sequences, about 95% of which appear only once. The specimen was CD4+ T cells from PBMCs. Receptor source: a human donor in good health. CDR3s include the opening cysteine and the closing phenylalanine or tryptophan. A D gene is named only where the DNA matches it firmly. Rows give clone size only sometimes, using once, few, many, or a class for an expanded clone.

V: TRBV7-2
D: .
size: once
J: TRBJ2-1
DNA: TGTGCCAGCAGGCCCTCTGTCCAAGACAATGAGCAGTTCTTC
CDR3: CASRPSVQDNEQFF

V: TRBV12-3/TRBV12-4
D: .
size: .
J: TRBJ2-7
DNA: TGTGCCAGCAGCCAACTAGGGGCGGGCTACGAGCAGTACTTC
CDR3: CASSQLGAGYEQYF

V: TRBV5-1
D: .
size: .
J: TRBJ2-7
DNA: TGCGCCAGCAGCTGGACGTTGGGAACAGCTTACGAGCAGTACTTC
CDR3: CASSWTLGTAYEQYF

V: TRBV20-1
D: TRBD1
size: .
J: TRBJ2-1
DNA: TGCAGTGCCGTCCCCGGGACAGGGGGCTTCGATGAGCAGTTCTTC
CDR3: CSAVPGTGGFDEQFF

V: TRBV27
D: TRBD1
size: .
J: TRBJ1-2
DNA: TGTGCCAGCAGTTCTACTCCGGGACAGGGTCAGGGCTATGGCTACACCTTC
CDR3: CASSSTPGQGQGYGYTF

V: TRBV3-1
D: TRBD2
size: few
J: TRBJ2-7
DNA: TGTGCCAGCAGCCCACTAGCGGGTCACTACGAGCAGTACTTC
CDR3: CASSPLAGHYEQYF

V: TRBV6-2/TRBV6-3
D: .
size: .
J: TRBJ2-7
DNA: TGTGCCAGCAGGCGAGGAGTCCACGAGCAGTACTTC
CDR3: CASRRGVHEQYF

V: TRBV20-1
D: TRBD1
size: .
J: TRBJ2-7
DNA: TGCAGTGCTAGACGGAGACAGGGGTTCTACGAGCAGTACTTC
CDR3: CSARRRQGFYEQYF

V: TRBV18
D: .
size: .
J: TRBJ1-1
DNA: TGTGCCAGCTCACCACCGATGGGGGGGCGTGGGACTGAAGCTTTCTTT
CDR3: CASSPPMGGRGTEAFF

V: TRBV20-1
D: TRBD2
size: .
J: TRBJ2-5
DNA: TGCAGTGCTAGAGCAGCGGGAGAAGAGACCCAGTACTTC
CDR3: CSARAAGEETQYF

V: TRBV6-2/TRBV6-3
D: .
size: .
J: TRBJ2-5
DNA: TGTGCCAGCAGTTACGGCTCGGGACACTCCATCCAGGACTTC
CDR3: CASSYGSGHSIQDF

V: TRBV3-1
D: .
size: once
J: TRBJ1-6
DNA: TGTGCCAGCAGCCTCGGCGCGCGTGCTAATTCACCCCTCCACTTT
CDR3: CASSLGARANSPLHF

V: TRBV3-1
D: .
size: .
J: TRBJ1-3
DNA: TGTGCCAGCAGCCAAGCGACTTACGGAAACACCATATATTTT
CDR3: CASSQATYGNTIYF

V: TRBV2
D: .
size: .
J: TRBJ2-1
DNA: TGTGCCAGCGATGAGCAGTTCTTC
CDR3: CASDEQFF

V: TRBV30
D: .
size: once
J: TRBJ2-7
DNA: TGTGCCTGGAGTGCGCCCGACTACGAGCAGTACTTC
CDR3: CAWSAPDYEQYF

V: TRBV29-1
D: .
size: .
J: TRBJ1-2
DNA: TGCAGCGTTGAAGGATTCGTAGGGGGAAAGGGCTACACCTTC
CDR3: CSVEGFVGGKGYTF

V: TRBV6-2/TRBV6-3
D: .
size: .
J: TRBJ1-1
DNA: TGTGCCAGCAGTTACTCCCAGGGGAGAGTCACTGAAGCTTTCTTT
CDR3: CASSYSQGRVTEAFF

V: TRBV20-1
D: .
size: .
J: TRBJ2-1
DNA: TGCAGCGGAACCCAGACCAGCGGAAACGAGCAGTTCTTC
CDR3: CSGTQTSGNEQFF

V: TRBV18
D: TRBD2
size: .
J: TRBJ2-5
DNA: TGTGCCAGCTCACTTAGGGAGGGAGTCTATCAAGAGACCCAGTACTTC
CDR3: CASSLREGVYQETQYF

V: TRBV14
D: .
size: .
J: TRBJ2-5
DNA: TGTGCCAGCAGCCAAGATAACGACGAGACCCAGTACTTC
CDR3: CASSQDNDETQYF

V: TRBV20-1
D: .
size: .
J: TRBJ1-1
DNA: TGCAGTGCCCCACGACCGCTGGGGAACACTGAAGCTTTCTTT
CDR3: CSAPRPLGNTEAFF

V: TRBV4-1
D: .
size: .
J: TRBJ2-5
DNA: TGCGCCAGCAGCGAAAGGGACACCCTGAGCGAGACCCAGTACTTC
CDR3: CASSERDTLSETQYF

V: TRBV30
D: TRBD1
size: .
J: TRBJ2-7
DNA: TGTGCCTGGAGTGATTTTCTGGGACAGTTCTACGAGCAGTACTTC
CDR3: CAWSDFLGQFYEQYF

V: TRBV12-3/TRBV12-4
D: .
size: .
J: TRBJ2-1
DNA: TGTGCCAGCAGTCCTGAAACGGGGAGGCAGTTCTTC
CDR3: CASSPETGRQFF

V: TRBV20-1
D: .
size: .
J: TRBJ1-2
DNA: TGCAGTGCTAGAATGGGACCTGGCTACACCTTC
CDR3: CSARMGPGYTF

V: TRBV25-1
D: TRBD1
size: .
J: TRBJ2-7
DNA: TGTGCCAGCAGCAGACAGGGGTCCTACGAGCAGTACTTC
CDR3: CASSRQGSYEQYF

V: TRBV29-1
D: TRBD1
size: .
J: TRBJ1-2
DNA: TGCAGCGTTGTGACAGGGGGCGAAAGCTACACCTTC
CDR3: CSVVTGGESYTF

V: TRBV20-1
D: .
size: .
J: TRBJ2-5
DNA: TGCAGTGTAGGTGGGAGCCAGCTAGAGACCCAGTACTTC
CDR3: CSVGGSQLETQYF

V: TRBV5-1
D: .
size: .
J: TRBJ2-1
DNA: TGCGCCAGCAGCGATCTCAGCGGCAGCTCCTACAATGAGCAGTTCTTC
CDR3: CASSDLSGSSYNEQFF

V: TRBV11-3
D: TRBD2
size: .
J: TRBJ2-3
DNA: TGTGCCAGCAGCCTGGGACTAGCGGGAGGCACAGATACGCAGTATTTT
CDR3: CASSLGLAGGTDTQYF

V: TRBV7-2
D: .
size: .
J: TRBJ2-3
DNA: TGTGCCAGCAGCTTAGCGGGGCTAGCGAGGGATACGCAGTATTTT
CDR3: CASSLAGLARDTQYF

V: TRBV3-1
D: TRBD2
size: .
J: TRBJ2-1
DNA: TGTGCCAGCAGCCATCAAGGGGGACTAGCGGCCTACAATGAGCAGTTCTTC
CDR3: CASSHQGGLAAYNEQFF

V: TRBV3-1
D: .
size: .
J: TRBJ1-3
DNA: TGTGCCAGCACCCTCTTGAGCTCTGGAAACACCATATATTTT
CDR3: CASTLLSSGNTIYF

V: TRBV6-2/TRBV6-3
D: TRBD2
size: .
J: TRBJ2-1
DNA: TGTGCCAGCAGGGCAGGGACTAGCACAAATGAGCAGTTCTTC
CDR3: CASRAGTSTNEQFF

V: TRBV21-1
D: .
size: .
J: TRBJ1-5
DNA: TGTGCCAGCAGCAAAGAAGGGTTCAATCAGCCCCAGCATTTT
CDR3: CASSKEGFNQPQHF

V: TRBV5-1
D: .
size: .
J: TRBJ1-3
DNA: TGCGCCAGCAGCCTTGACACCCCTGACTCTGGAAACACCATATATTTT
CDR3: CASSLDTPDSGNTIYF

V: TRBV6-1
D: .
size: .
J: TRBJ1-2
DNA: TGTGCCAGCAGTCCCCAGGAGATCTATGGCTACACCTTC
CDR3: CASSPQEIYGYTF

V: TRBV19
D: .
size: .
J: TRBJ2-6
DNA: TGTGCCAGTAGTATCCCCTACCAACGGGATGGGGCCAACGTCCTGACTTTC
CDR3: CASSIPYQRDGANVLTF

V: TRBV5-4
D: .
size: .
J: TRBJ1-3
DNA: TGTGCCACCACCACGGGCGGCAAGAGGTCTGGAAACACCATATATTTT
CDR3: CATTTGGKRSGNTIYF